The next 15 T cell receptor beta chains were all read from a single sample in a study of shared clonotypes between healthy human individuals. Sequencing used immunoSEQ multiplex PCR; TCRdb keeps in-frame clones, though not all of them. Of hundreds of thousands of clones listed, about 97% are singletons. What was sequenced was naive CD4+ T cells sorted from blood. As for subset: CD45RA+ positively selected. These receptors came from a woman aged 25-40 years in good health.

The V call is TRBV6-1, the J call TRBJ2-5; 7 bases line up with TRBD2. The CDR3 sequence is 13 residues long. J lost 2 bases, V lost 6 bases, and 3 bases had no gene match. The V gene's germline CDR1 is MNHNS and CDR2 SASEGT. The CDR3 region is CASRLLAQETQYF. As DNA, the CDR3 is TGTGCCAGCAGACTACTAGCGCAAGAGACCCAGTACTTC.

The rearrangement joins TRBV7-9 to TRBJ1-6; 7 bases line up with TRBD1. This CDR3 comprises 17 residues. Unmatched junction bases numbered 11, after V lost 1 base and J lost 8 bases. CDR1 and CDR2 from the germline V gene are SEHNR and FQNEAQ (reference sequence). For the CDR3, the DNA is TGTGCCAGCAGCTTAGAGTTCGGAACCGGACAGGATTCACCCCTCCACTTT. It yields the protein CASSLEFGTGQDSPLHF.

This chain links TRBV5-1 with TRBJ2-7; 11 bases are a match to TRBD2. V trimming: 4 bases; J trimming: 7 bases; junction bases outside the gene matches: 10. This CDR3 comprises 15 residues. Germline V CDR1 and CDR2: SGHRS, YFSETQ. Here the CDR3 reads CASSHQLAGVQEQYF. CDR3 nucleotides: TGCGCCAGCAGCCACCAACTAGCGGGAGTTCAAGAGCAGTACTTC.

The chain employs TRBV27 and TRBJ1-4; 10 bases match TRBD1. After removal of 6 bases from V and 7 bases from J, the junction contained 5 bases not matched to a gene. Germline CDR1 is MNHEY and CDR2 is SMNVEV (reference sequence). The CDR3 is 14 amino acids. CDR3 in amino acids: CASRTGGMVEKLFF. The CDR3 DNA reads TGTGCCAGCAGGACAGGGGGCATGGTTGAAAAACTGTTTTTT.

The chain joins TRBV6-4 to TRBJ1-4; TRBD1 agrees at 9 bases. The V gene's germline CDR1 is MRHNA and CDR2 SNTAGT. The trim removed 5 bases at V and 4 bases at J, leaving 14 bases unmatched. The CDR3 runs 18 residues. CDR3: CASSKPGQGGLGNEKLFF. The CDR3 DNA follows: TGTGCCAGCAGTAAACCGGGACAGGGAGGTTTGGGTAATGAAAAACTGTTTTTT.

This chain links TRBV5-5 with TRBJ1-3; TRBD1 might be the D (5 bases). The CDR3 is 15 amino acids. Germline loops: CDR1 SGHKS, CDR2 YYEKEE (reference sequence). Trimming stripped 0 bases from V and 0 bases from J, with 7 bases between. CDR3 amino acids: CASSLDRSSGNTIYF. The CDR3 DNA is TGTGCCAGCAGCTTGGACAGGTCCTCTGGAAACACCATATATTTT.

J is TRBJ2-1 and V is TRBV5-1, with D possibly matching TRBD2 (6 bases). Germline V gene sequence: CDR1 SGHRS, CDR2 YFSETQ. This CDR3 has 16 amino acids. V lost 4 bases to trimming and J lost 0 bases, with 14 bases between them. The CDR3 sequence is CASSPEGASSYNEQFF. The CDR3 DNA reads TGCGCCAGCAGCCCGGAGGGTGCCAGCTCCTACAATGAGCAGTTCTTC.

The chain employs TRBV28 and TRBJ2-1; 11 bases are shared with TRBD2. V shed 5 bases and J 3 bases; nucleotides not matched to a gene: 3. Looked up from germline, CDR1 is MDHEN and CDR2 is SYDVKM. The length of the CDR3 is 15 residues. CDR3 protein: CASSTLAGVYNEQFF. CDR3 sequence (DNA): TGTGCCAGCAGTACACTAGCGGGAGTCTACAATGAGCAGTTCTTC.

In this sample, this clone turned up once. The chain couples TRBV5-4 to TRBJ2-1, with 9 nucleotides matching TRBD1. Germline trimming cut 4 bases from V and 12 bases from J; bases unmatched to any gene: 11. The CDR3 has 14 amino acids. Germline CDR1 is SGHNT and CDR2 is YYREEE (reference sequence). CDR3 sequence: CASSRPGTGSGQFF. The CDR3 DNA reads TGTGCCAGCAGCCGTCCCGGGACAGGGAGTGGGCAGTTCTTC.

The chain links TRBV28 to TRBJ1-2, with D perhaps matching TRBD1 (5 bases). Germline-derived CDR1 and CDR2 are MDHEN and SYDVKM. With 7 bases removed from V and 8 bases from J, the gap between germline ends came to 14 bases. The CDR3 covers 12 residues. DNA of the CDR3: TGTGCCAGCACTGAACAGGAGGAAGGCTACACCTTC. Translation: CASTEQEEGYTF.

This CDR3 reads CATSRTSGRETQYF. Written as DNA, the CDR3 is TGTGCCACCAGCAGGACTAGCGGGCGGGAGACCCAGTACTTC. The chain joins TRBV15 to TRBJ2-5, with 10 bases that match TRBD2. Germline CDR1 is LNHNV and CDR2 is YYDKDF (reference sequence). This CDR3 is 14 amino acids long. V lost 3 bases and J lost 5; bases outside the gene matches: 3.

The CDR3 spells CASSQEVQINQPQHF. CDR3 coding DNA: TGCGCCAGCAGCCAAGAAGTACAGATCAATCAGCCCCAGCATTTT. The chain uses TRBV4-1 and TRBJ1-5, with no clear D. V lost 0 bases to trimming and J lost 3 bases, with 9 bases between them. Germline CDR1 is MGHRA and CDR2 is YSYEKL. CDR3 size: 15 residues.

This chain uses TRBV27 with TRBJ2-7; 12 nucleotides line up with TRBD2. Unmatched junction bases numbered 19, after V lost 3 bases and J lost 7 bases. This CDR3 has 19 amino acids. Germline V CDR1 and CDR2: MNHEY, SMNVEV (reference sequence). This CDR3 is CASSFRVASGRVEALEQYF. The CDR3 DNA sequence: TGTGCCAGCAGTTTTCGGGTGGCTAGCGGGAGGGTCGAAGCTTTGGAGCAGTACTTC.

V and J are TRBV2 and TRBJ2-1; no definite D call. Deletions cut 6 bases from V and 8 bases from J, with 11 bases between. The CDR3 runs to 12 residues. The germline V gene encodes CDR1 SNHLY and CDR2 FYNNEI. The CDR3 here is CASRANQYEQFF. The CDR3 DNA reads as TGTGCCAGCAGAGCGAACCAGTATGAGCAGTTCTTC.

The V gene is TRBV11-3, the J gene TRBJ2-7, with 12 bases that match TRBD2. Unmatched junction bases numbered 14, after V lost 1 base and J lost 7 bases. The CDR3 is 18 residues long. CDR1 and CDR2 from the germline V gene are SGHNT and YENEEA. In DNA, the CDR3 is TGTGCCAGCAGCTTAGCGCACTCTAGCGGGAGGGTTGGTGGGGAGCAGTACTTC. Translating it yields CASSLAHSSGRVGGEQYF.